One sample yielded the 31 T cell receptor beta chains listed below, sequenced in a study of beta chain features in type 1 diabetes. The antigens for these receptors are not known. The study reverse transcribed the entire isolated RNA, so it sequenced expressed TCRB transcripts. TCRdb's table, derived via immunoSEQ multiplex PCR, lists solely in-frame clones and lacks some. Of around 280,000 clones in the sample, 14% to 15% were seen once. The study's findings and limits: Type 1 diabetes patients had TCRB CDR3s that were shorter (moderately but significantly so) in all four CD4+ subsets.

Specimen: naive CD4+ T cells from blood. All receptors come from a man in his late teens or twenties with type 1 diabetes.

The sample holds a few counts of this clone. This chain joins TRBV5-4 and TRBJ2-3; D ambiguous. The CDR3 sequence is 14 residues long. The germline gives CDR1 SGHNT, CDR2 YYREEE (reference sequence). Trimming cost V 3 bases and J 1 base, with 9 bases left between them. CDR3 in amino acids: CASSSPPGTDTQYF. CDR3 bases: TGTGCCAGCAGCTCCCCGCCGGGCACAGATACGCAGTATTTT.

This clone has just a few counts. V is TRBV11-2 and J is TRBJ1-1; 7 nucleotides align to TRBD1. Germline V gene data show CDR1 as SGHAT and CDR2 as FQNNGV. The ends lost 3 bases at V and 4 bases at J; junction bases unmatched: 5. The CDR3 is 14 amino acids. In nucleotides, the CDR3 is TGTGCCAGCAGCTTCGGGACAGTAGGCACTGAAGCTTTCTTT. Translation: CASSFGTVGTEAFF.

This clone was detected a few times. CDR3 residues: CASSLPKGTGHTGELFF. The CDR3 region has the DNA TGTGCCAGCAGTCTGCCCAAAGGGACAGGGCACACCGGGGAGCTGTTTTTT. The chain recombines TRBV27 with TRBJ2-2; 9 nucleotides line up with TRBD1. The CDR3 consists of 17 residues. J gave up 3 bases and V 5 bases, and 10 bases lay outside the gene matches. Germline lookup yields CDR1 MNHEY and CDR2 SMNVEV (reference sequence).

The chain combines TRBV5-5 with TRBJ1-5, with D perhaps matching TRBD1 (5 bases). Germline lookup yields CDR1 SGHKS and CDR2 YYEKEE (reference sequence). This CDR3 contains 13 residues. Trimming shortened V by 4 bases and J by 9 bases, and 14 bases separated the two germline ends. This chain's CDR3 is CASSALSGLPQHF. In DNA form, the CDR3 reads TGTGCCAGCAGCGCTTTATCAGGGTTGCCCCAGCATTTT.

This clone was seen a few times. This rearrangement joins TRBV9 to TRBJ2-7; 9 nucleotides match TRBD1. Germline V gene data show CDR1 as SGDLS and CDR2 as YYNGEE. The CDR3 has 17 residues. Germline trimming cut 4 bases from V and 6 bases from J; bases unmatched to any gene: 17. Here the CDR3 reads CASSPRTGTGIRSEQYF. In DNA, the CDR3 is TGTGCCAGCAGCCCAAGAACCGGGACAGGGATTCGGAGCGAGCAGTACTTC.

Here the CDR3 DNA reads TGTGCCAGCAGCCAGCCTCCGGGCCGGGGGTCAGATACGCAGTATTTT. Amino acids: CASSQPPGRGSDTQYF. This chain joins TRBV11-2 and TRBJ2-3; possible D gene TRBD2, 6 bases. The CDR3 is 16 residues long. The V gene's germline CDR1 is SGHAT and CDR2 FQNNGV. V lost 5 bases and J lost 4, with 19 bases in between.

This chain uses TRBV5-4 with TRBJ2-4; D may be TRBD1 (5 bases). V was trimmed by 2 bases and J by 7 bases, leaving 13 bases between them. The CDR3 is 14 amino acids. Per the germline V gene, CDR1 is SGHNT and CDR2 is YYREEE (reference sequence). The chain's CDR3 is CASSFQGSFNIQYF. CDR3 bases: TGTGCCAGCAGCTTCCAGGGTTCTTTCAACATTCAGTACTTC.

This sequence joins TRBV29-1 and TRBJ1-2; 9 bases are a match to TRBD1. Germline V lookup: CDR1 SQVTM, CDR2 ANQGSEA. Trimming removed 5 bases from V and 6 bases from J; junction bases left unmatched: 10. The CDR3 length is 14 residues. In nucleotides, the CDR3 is TGCAGCGTTTTAAGCCGGGACAGGGTGAATGGCTACACCTTC. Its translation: CSVLSRDRVNGYTF.

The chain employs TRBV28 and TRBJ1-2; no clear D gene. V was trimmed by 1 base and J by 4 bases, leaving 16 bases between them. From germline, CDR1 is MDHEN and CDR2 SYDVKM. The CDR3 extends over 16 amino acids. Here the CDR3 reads CASSLYRVLGTYGYTF. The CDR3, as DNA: TGTGCCAGCAGTTTATATCGGGTATTAGGTACCTATGGCTACACCTTC.

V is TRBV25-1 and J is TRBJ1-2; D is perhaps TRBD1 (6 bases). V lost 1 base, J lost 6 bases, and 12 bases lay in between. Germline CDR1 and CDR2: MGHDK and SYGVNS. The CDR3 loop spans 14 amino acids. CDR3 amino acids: CASSELRGIHGYTF. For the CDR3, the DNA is TGTGCCAGCAGTGAATTAAGGGGGATTCATGGCTACACCTTC.

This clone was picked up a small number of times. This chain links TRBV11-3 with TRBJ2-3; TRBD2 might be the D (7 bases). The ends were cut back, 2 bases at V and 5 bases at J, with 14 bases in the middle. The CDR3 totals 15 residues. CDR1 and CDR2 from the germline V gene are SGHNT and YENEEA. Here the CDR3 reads CASSLSRGARDTQYF. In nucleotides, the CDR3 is TGTGCCAGCAGCTTATCTCGGGGGGCTCGAGATACGCAGTATTTT.

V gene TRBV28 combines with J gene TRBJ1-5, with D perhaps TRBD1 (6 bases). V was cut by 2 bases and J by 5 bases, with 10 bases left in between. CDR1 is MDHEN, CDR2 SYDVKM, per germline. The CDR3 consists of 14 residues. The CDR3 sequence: CASSLLAGDQPQHF. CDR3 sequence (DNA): TGTGCCAGCAGTTTACTAGCAGGGGATCAGCCCCAGCATTTT. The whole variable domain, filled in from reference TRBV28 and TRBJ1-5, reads DVKVTQSSRYLVKRTGEKVFLECVQDMDHENMFWYRQDPGLGLRLIYFSYDVKMKEKGDIPEGYSVSREKKERFSLILESASTNQTSMYLCASSLLAGDQPQHFGDGTRLSIL.

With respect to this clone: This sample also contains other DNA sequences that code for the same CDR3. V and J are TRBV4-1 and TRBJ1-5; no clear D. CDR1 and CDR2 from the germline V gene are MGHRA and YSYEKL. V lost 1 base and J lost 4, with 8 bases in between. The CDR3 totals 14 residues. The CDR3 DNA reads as TGCGCCAGCAGCCAAGGTGGACTTAATCAGCCCCAGCATTTT. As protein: CASSQGGLNQPQHF.

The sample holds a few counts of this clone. The CDR3 sequence: CASSPRAGRLNTEAFF. CDR3 coding DNA: TGTGCCAGCTCACCAAGGGCGGGACGGCTGAACACTGAAGCTTTCTTT. The chain carries TRBV18 and TRBJ1-1; D might be TRBD1 (5 bases). CDR3 length: 16 amino acids. The ends were cut back, 2 bases at V and 0 bases at J, with 13 bases in the middle. Germline V gives CDR1 KGHSH, CDR2 LQKENI.

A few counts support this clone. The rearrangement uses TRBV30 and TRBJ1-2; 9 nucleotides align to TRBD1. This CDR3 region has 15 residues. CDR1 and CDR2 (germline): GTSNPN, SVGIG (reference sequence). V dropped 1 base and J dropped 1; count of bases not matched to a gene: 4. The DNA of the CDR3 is TGTGCCTGGAGTGCCGGGACAGGGTTTAACTATGGCTACACCTTC. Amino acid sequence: CAWSAGTGFNYGYTF.

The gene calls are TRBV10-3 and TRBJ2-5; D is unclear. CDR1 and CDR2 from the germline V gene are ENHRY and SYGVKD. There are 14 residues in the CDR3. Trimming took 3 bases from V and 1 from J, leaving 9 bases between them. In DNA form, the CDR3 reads TGTGCCATCAGTGACGGTACAGTCCAAGAGACCCAGTACTTC. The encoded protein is CAISDGTVQETQYF.

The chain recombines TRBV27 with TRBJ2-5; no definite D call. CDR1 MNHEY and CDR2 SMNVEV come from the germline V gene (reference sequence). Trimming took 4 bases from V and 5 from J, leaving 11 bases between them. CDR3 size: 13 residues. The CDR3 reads CASSSLIEETQYF. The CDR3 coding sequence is TGTGCCAGCAGTTCACTCATAGAGGAGACCCAGTACTTC.

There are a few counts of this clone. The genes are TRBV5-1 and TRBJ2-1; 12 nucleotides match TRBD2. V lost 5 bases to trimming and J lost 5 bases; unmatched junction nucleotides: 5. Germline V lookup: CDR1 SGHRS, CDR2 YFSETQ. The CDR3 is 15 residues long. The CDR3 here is CASSHRLAGDNEQFF. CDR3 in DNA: TGCGCCAGCAGTCACCGACTAGCGGGAGACAATGAGCAGTTCTTC.

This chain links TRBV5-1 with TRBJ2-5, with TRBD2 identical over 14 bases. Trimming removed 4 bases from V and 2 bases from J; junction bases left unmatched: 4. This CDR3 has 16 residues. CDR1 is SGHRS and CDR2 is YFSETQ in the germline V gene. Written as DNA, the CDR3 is TGCGCCAGCAGCACAGGGACTAGCGGGGGTCAAGAGACCCAGTACTTC. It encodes CASSTGTSGGQETQYF.

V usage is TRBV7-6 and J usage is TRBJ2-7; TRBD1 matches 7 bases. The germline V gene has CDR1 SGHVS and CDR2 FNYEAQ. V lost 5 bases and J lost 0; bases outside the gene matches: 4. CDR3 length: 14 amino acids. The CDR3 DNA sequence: TGTGCCAGCAGCACCCGGGACAGCTCCTACGAGCAGTACTTC. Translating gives CASSTRDSSYEQYF. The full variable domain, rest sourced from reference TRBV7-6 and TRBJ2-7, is GAGVSQSPRYKVTKRGQDVALRCDPISGHVSLYWYRQALGQGPEFLTYFNYEAQQDKSGLPNDRFSAERPEGSISTLTIQRTEQRDSAMYRCASSTRDSSYEQYFGPGTRLTVT.

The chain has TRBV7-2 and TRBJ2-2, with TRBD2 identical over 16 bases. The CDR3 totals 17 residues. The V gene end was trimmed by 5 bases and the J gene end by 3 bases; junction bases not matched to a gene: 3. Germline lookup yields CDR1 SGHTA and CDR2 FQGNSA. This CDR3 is CASSQGTSGRDTGELFF. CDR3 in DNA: TGTGCCAGCAGCCAAGGGACTAGCGGGAGGGACACCGGGGAGCTGTTTTTT.

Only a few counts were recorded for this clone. For the CDR3, the DNA is TGTGCCAGCAGCCAAGAGTGGGGACAACCGTGGACAGATACGCAGTATTTT. This translates into CASSQEWGQPWTDTQYF. The chain is built from TRBV4-2 and TRBJ2-3; a possible D gene is TRBD1 (6 bases). Germline V gene data show CDR1 as LGHNA and CDR2 as YNFKEQ. The CDR3 is made up of 17 amino acids. Trimming stripped 0 bases from V and 3 bases from J, with 16 bases between.

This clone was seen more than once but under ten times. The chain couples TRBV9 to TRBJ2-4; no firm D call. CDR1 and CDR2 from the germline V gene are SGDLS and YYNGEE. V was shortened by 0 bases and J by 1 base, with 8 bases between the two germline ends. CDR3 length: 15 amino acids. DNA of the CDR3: TGTGCCAGCAGCGTAGCGAGCTTCGCCAAAAACATTCAGTACTTC. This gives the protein CASSVASFAKNIQYF. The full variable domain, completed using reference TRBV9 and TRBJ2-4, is DSGVTQTPKHLITATGQRVTLRCSPRSGDLSVYWYQQSLDQGLQFLIQYYNGEERAKGNILERFSAQQFPDLHSELNLSSLELGDSALYFCASSVASFAKNIQYFGAGTRLSVL.

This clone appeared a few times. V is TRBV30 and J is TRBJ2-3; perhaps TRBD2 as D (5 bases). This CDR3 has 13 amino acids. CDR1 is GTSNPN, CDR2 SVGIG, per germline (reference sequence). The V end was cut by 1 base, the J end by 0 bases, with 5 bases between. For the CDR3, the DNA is TGTGCCTGGAGTGGGACTAGCACAGATACGCAGTATTTT. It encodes CAWSGTSTDTQYF. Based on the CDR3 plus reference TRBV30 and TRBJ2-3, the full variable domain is SQTIHQWPATLVQPVGSPLSLECTVEGTSNPNLYWYRQAAGRGLQLLFYSVGIGQISSEVPQNLSASRPQDRQFILSSKKLLLSDSGFYLCAWSGTSTDTQYFGPGTRLTVL.

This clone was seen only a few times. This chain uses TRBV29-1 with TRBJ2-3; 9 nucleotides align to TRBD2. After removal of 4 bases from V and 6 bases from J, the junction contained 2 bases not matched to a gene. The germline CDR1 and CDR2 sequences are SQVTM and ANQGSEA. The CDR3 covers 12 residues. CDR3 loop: CSVGTSVDTQYF. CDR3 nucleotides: TGCAGCGTTGGGACTAGCGTGGATACGCAGTATTTT.

The DNA of the CDR3 is TGTGCCTGGAGTACAGGGGTCTACACTGAAGCTTTCTTT. As protein: CAWSTGVYTEAFF. This sequence joins TRBV30 and TRBJ1-1; 7 nucleotides agree with TRBD1. J lost 3 bases, V lost 2 bases, and 3 bases had no gene match. CDR1 is GTSNPN and CDR2 is SVGIG in the germline V gene (reference sequence). This CDR3 spans 13 amino acids.

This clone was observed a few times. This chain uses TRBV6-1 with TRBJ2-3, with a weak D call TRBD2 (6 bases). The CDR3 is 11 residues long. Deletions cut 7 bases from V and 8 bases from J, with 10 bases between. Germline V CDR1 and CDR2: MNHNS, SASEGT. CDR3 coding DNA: TGTGCCAGCAAATTCGGGGGTACGCAGTATTTT. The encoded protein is CASKFGGTQYF.

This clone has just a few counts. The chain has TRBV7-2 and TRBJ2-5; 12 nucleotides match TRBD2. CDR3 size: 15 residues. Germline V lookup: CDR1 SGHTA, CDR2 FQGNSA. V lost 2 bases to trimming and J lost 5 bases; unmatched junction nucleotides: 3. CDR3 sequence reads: CASSLPSGGAETQYF. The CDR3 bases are TGTGCCAGCAGCTTACCTAGCGGGGGGGCGGAGACCCAGTACTTC. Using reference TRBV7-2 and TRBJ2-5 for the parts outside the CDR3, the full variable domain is GAGVSQSPSNKVTEKGKDVELRCDPISGHTALYWYRQSLGQGLEFLIYFQGNSAPDKSGLPSDRFSAERTGGSVSTLTIQRTQQEDSAVYLCASSLPSGGAETQYFGPGTRLLVL.

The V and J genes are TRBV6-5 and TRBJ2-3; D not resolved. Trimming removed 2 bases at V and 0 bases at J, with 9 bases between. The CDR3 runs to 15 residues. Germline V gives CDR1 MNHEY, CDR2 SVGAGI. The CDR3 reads CASSYRGGSTDTQYF. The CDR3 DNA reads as TGTGCCAGCAGTTACCGAGGCGGAAGCACAGATACGCAGTATTTT.

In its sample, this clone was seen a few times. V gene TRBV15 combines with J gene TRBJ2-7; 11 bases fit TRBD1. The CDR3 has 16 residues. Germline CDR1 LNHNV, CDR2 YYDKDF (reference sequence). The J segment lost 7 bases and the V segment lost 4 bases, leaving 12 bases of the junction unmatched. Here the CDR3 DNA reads TGTGCCACCAGCACCGATAGAGGACAGGGGGCGCGTGAGCAGTACTTC. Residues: CATSTDRGQGAREQYF. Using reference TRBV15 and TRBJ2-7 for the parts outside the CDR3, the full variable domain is DAMVIQNPRYQVTQFGKPVTLSCSQTLNHNVMYWYQQKSSQAPKLLFHYYDKDFNNEADTPDNFQSRRPNTSFCFLDIRSPGLGDTAMYLCATSTDRGQGAREQYFGPGTRLTVT.

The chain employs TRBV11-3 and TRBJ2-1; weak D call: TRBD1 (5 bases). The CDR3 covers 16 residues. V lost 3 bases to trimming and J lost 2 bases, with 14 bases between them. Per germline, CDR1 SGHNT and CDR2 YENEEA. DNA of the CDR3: TGTGCCAGCAGCTTGCGCGACAGACCGCCCTACAATGAGCAGTTCTTC. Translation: CASSLRDRPPYNEQFF.